This T cell receptor beta chain was sequenced in a study of blood T cells in healthy people across ages. Combining a sample-barcoded 5' primer with a J-beta primer mix, a second PCR ran for roughly 6 to 12 cycles. In TCRdb, the 5' RACE reads were re-called with MiXCR into one record per CDR3 protein. The sample holds approximately 960,000 distinct CDR3 sequences, almost 30% seen once. Trimming removed 3 bases from V and 1 base from J, with 12 bases in between. The CDR3 loop spans 15 amino acids. The sample also formed part of further work on T cells of mothers and their children.

This chain uses TRBV12-3 or TRBV12-4 with TRBJ1-1; D is perhaps TRBD1 (6 bases). The sequence was obtained from a woman aged 35 to 49 in good health. Sequenced sample: blood. CDR3 sequence: CASSFRDRPNTEAFF. In nucleotides, the CDR3 is TGTGCCAGCAGTTTCAGAGACAGGCCGAACACTGAAGCTTTCTTT.